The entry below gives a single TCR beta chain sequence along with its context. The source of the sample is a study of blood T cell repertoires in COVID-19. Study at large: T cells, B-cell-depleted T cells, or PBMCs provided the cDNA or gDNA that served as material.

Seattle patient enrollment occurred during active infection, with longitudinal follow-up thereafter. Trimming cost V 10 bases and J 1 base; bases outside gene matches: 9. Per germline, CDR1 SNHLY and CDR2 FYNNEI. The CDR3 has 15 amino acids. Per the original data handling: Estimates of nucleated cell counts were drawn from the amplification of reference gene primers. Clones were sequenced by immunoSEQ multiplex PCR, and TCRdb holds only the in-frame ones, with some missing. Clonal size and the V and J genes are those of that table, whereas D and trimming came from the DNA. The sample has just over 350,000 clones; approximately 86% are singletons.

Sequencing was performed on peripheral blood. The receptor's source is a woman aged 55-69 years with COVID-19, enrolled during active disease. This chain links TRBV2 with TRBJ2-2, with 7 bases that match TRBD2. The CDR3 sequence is CAIIRLAENTGELFF. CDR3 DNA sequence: TGTGCCATCATTAGACTAGCAGAGAACACCGGGGAGCTGTTTTTT.